The sequence of this T cell receptor (beta chain) was determined in a study of blood T cell repertoires in COVID-19 (dated by TCRdb to 2020 to 2022). Regarding the complete study: Samples from collaborators originated in the United States, Italy and Spain and spanned both the acute and convalescent phases of COVID-19. The material from the prospective study consisted of cDNA or gDNA derived from T cells, B-cell-depleted T cells, or PBMCs. Where available, HLA class I and class II types were taken from metadata supplied by the sample provider and were not determined by assay-based typing. Samples were obtained from the ongoing ImmuneRACE study (first 160 participants) and from approximately 1,200 subjects provided by 6 global collaborators. A de-identified subject ID, COVID-19 status, age in years and sex were almost always included in the sample metadata. The dataset comprised deeply sampled blood TCRbeta repertoires from subjects exposed to, actively infected with, or recovered from COVID-19. A freely available public database, intended as a resource for researchers studying the immune response to SARS-CoV-2, is where the repertoires were released. General conclusions and limits of the study: The quantity of clinical and demographic metadata differed by source and by participant and was supplied without curation.

Turning to this clone: Its antigen has not been determined. Base qualities are missing; no much larger clone stands one base away.

Each collaborating institution followed its own protocols to collect whole blood in K2EDTA tubes. For TCRbeta analysis, collaborator samples were shipped as frozen whole blood, as isolated PBMCs, or as DNA extracted from either sample type. The CDR3 holds 14 amino acids from the cysteine to the phenylalanine. The entry retains the CDR3 DNA only, 42 bases that are in frame from base 1. CDR1 is given as LNHDA and CDR2 as SQIVND, both from the germline V gene (reference sequence). V lost 10 bases and J lost 4 bases; the stretch between them is 16 bases long. TCRbeta CDR3 regions were amplified from genomic DNA by means of the immunoSEQ Assay, a bias-controlled multiplex PCR. The study's processing was this. The number of nucleated cells in each sample was estimated by amplification of reference gene primers within the assay. Sequence reads were collapsed and filtered to measure the absolute abundance of every unique TCRbeta CDR3 rearrangement. For each sample, productive Simpson clonality was calculated as the square root of Simpson's diversity index across productive rearrangements. Held by TCRdb, this immuneACCESS table contains in-frame sequences only and omits some clones. Under half of the omission traces to an unresolved V gene where checked; the cause of the rest is unknown. V, J and clone size were drawn from that table, and D and trimming were deduced from the DNA. The sample table contains almost 40,000 clones; only one count was recorded for approximately 85% of them. The ten most abundant clones make up about 4.2% of the sample.

Recombination connected TRBV19 to TRBJ2-2; the D segment could be TRBD1, given 6 matching bases. This receptor was taken from a man in his sixties with acute or convalescent COVID-19. The sequenced sample consisted of peripheral blood. The CDR3 protein is CATTGLGGTGELFF. The nucleotides are TGTGCCACCACAGGTCTAGGGGGCACCGGGGAGCTGTTTTTT.